One TCR beta chain is described in this entry. Its antigen specificity is not known. No base quality information exists; no much larger clone differs at one position. This sample was included in a study of T cells after yellow fever vaccination (dated by TCRdb to about 2019). About the study as a whole: The SMART-Seq v4 Ultra Low Input RNA kit was used to prepare libraries from fractions with low cell numbers. To follow T-cell clones before and after both primary and booster YFV17D yellow fever vaccination, bulk TCR alpha and beta repertoires underwent longitudinal sequencing. Two healthy male donors made up the cohort, one aged 18 to 30 years and the other aged 30 to 40 years. Blood was collected at multiple timepoints before and after primary and secondary immunization, and bulk PBMC replicates and cell subsets were isolated. Overall results and qualifications from the work: Most clones expanded after primary vaccination were re-detected after the booster (96% of CD4 and about 88% of CD8), suggesting broad memory maintenance. Only a couple of donors were included in the study, so the extent to which the findings can be generalized is limited. A small fraction of clonotypes showed up in both the CD4 and CD8 compartments, probably as a result of convergent recombination. The secondary T-cell response was found to be weaker but faster than the primary response, with a peak reached on day 5 rather than on day 15. Because abundant contaminating clonotypes from the bulk population could be contained in FACS-sorted repertoires, computational filtering was required.

Sequences DFQATT (CDR1) and SNEGSKA (CDR2) are obtained from the germline V gene (reference sequence). CDR3 length: 18 amino acids, cysteine to phenylalanine. Here the CDR3 DNA is all that survives: 54 bases in frame from base 1. The junction shows trimming of 5 bases on V and 5 bases on J, and the gene matches do not reach 16 bases of it. TCR cDNA was made using 5'RACE template switching, a step that added a universal primer site and unique molecular identifiers. cDNA synthesis was primed from both the TCR alpha and TCR beta constant segments. Two PCR steps were used to amplify libraries, with sample barcodes and sequencing adapters being added in the second step. Sequencing of libraries was done on Illumina HiSeq 2500 (2x100 bp) or NovaSeq (2x150 bp). Processing in the source paper ran as follows. Demultiplexing of reads and collapsing into UMI consensus sequences were performed with MIGEC, and V(D)J alignment was carried out with MiXCR. Using edgeR on replicate PBMC samples, clonotypes were called vaccine-responding if FDR was below 0.01 and the log2 fold change was above 5 up to day 15. Each bulk clonotype was labeled CD4 or CD8 based on which sequenced repertoire, CD4 or CD8, contained the clonotype at higher abundance. The public reads were quality trimmed at Q25 with fastp and then assembled into clones with MiXCR by TCRdb, keeping productive beta chains. Merged by CDR3 protein, the rows form single entries marked with the most common genes and DNA. The V and J calls reflect TCRdb's pipeline rather than the authors' work. The sample includes 70,000 or so distinct CDR3 sequences, with around 7.7% observed a single time. Jointly, the top ten make up about 27% of the sample.

The treatment or condition label here, explained by the study, means: live attenuated yellow fever vaccine strain. A standard Ficoll-Paque protocol was used to isolate PBMCs from peripheral blood. CD4 and CD8 T-cell fractions were isolated with Dynabeads CD4 and CD8 positive selection kits. TriZol was used to extract RNA from bulk PBMCs, from CD4 and CD8 fractions, and from dextramer-positive and dextramer-negative fractions. This receptor was identified in a man younger than 35 who received the YFV17D yellow fever vaccine. Sequenced material: CD8+ T cells sorted from PBMCs, taken 9 to 10 days after the first yellow fever vaccination. This receptor chain uses TRBV20-1 and TRBJ2-1; 12 central nucleotides agree with TRBD2. The bases are TGCAGTGCTTACCTCACTAGCGGGGGGACAATCGGAAACAATGAGCAGTTCTTC. Translated, this gives CSAYLTSGGTIGNNEQFF.